What follows are 19 T cell receptor beta chains derived from one specimen sequenced in a study of human T cells and chemical hapten exposure. TCRdb reprocessed the RACE reads with MiXCR, giving one entry per CDR3 protein. The sample has tens of thousands of distinct CDR3 sequences; 10% to 15% are singletons. Time point given: patch test 3, about 24 weeks after DPC sensitization. Treatment defined: therapeutic diphenylcyclopropenone sensitization with weekly scalp DPC. Sequencing used whole blood, obtained in connection with sensitization to the hapten diphenylcyclopropenone (DPC). The receptors come from a woman in her 50s with alopecia areata. Some clones in this sample may be carry-over from other donors' samples.

This chain joins TRBV6-5 and TRBJ2-7, with D perhaps assigned TRBD1 or TRBD2 (5 bases each). Trimming stripped 2 bases from V and 6 bases from J, with 11 bases between. The CDR3 length is 13 residues. The germline V gene encodes CDR1 MNHEY and CDR2 SVGAGI. This CDR3 is CASSYPGTSEQYF. CDR3 DNA sequence: TGTGCCAGCAGTTACCCGGGGACGAGCGAGCAGTACTTC.

This clonotype was recorded a few times. The chain has TRBV6-5 and TRBJ2-7; a weak D match, TRBD2 (5 bases). Germline-derived CDR1 and CDR2 are MNHEY and SVGAGI. This CDR3 spans 14 amino acids. With 5 bases removed from V and 6 bases from J, the gap between germline ends came to 17 bases. This CDR3 is CASSPPGKPSEQYF. CDR3 DNA: TGTGCCAGCAGTCCCCCCGGGAAGCCCTCCGAGCAGTACTTC.

This clonotype was picked up a small number of times. The V call is TRBV3-1, the J call TRBJ1-1, with D hard to call. From germline, CDR1 is LGHDT and CDR2 YNNKEL (reference sequence). V was trimmed by 1 base and J by 6 bases, leaving 6 bases between them. The CDR3 spans 12 residues. This CDR3 is CASSQAGAEAFF. The CDR3 bases are TGTGCCAGCAGCCAAGCCGGGGCTGAAGCTTTCTTT.

This clonotype turned up a few times. The rearrangement links TRBV20-1 to TRBJ2-5; D is perhaps TRBD2 (6 bases). The CDR3 has 16 residues. Deletions cut 1 base from V and 3 bases from J, with 18 bases between. Germline CDR1 DFQATT, CDR2 SNEGSKA (reference sequence). The CDR3 nucleotides read TGCAGTGCTAGAGTTATCCGTGGGGACTTTAAAGAGACCCAGTACTTC. Protein: CSARVIRGDFKETQYF.

The chain's CDR3 is CASRADSMNTEAFF. CDR3 DNA: TGTGCCAGCAGGGCGGACAGTATGAACACTGAAGCTTTCTTT. The chain has TRBV2 and TRBJ1-1, with D possibly being TRBD1 (6 bases). V was trimmed by 6 bases and J by 0 bases, leaving 11 bases between them. The germline V gene has CDR1 SNHLY and CDR2 FYNNEI. The CDR3 is made up of 14 amino acids.

This clonotype was counted between two and nine times. The gene calls are TRBV19 and TRBJ1-6; no clear D. In germline, CDR1 is LNHDA, CDR2 SQIVND (reference sequence). This CDR3 spans 14 amino acids. V gave up 7 bases and J gave up 4 bases, with 11 bases separating them. The CDR3 DNA reads TGTGCCAGTACCGATAGAGGATATAATTCACCCCTCCACTTT. Its protein product is CASTDRGYNSPLHF.

This clonotype counts as medium-sized. The chain is built from TRBV2 and TRBJ1-5; D remains ambiguous. V was pared by 8 bases and J by 0 bases, with 11 bases between. Per the germline V gene, CDR1 is SNHLY and CDR2 is FYNNEI. The CDR3 is made up of 14 amino acids. The CDR3 loop reads CASSEAYSNQPQHF. In nucleotides, the CDR3 is TGTGCCAGCTCGGAAGCGTATAGCAATCAGCCCCAGCATTTT. Complete variable domain (other parts from reference TRBV2 and TRBJ1-5): EPEVTQTPSHQVTQMGQEVILRCVPISNHLYFYWYRQILGQKVEFLVSFYNNEISEKSEIFDDQFSVERPDGSNFTLKIRSTKLEDSAMYFCASSEAYSNQPQHFGDGTRLSIL.

This clonotype was seen only a few times. This chain links TRBV3-1 with TRBJ1-1, with 7 positions matching TRBD1. This CDR3 contains 16 residues. The germline V gene encodes CDR1 LGHDT and CDR2 YNNKEL (reference sequence). V lost 4 bases and J lost 4; bases outside the gene matches: 12. The CDR3 spells CASSPHRGVVGTEAFF. Here the CDR3 DNA reads TGTGCCAGCAGCCCCCACAGGGGAGTCGTAGGCACTGAAGCTTTCTTT.

This clonotype was picked up a small number of times. CDR3 DNA: TGCAGCGTTGACGAGACTACCCACACAGATACGCAGTATTTT. As protein: CSVDETTHTDTQYF. J is TRBJ2-3 and V is TRBV29-1; D is perhaps TRBD2 (5 bases). Germline CDR1 reads SQVTM; CDR2 reads ANQGSEA. This CDR3 is built from 14 residues. The V gene lost 3 bases and the J gene lost 2 bases, with 12 bases spanning the gap.

The chain uses TRBV18 and TRBJ2-5; 8 nucleotides align to TRBD2. Germline CDR1 and CDR2: KGHSH and LQKENI. The CDR3 runs 13 residues. Trimming cost V 2 bases and J 4 bases; bases outside gene matches: 0. The CDR3: CASSPTSGETQYF. The CDR3 coding sequence is TGTGCCAGCTCACCAACTAGCGGAGAGACCCAGTACTTC.

This clonotype was detected a few times. V and J are TRBV11-2 and TRBJ2-7, with D perhaps TRBD1 (5 bases). Trimming left V 0 bases short and J 5 bases short, with 8 bases between. The CDR3 contains 13 residues. The germline CDR1 and CDR2 sequences are SGHAT and FQNNGV. The CDR3 DNA follows: TGTGCCAGCAGCTTAGATTGGGGCCACGAGCAGTACTTC. The encoded protein is CASSLDWGHEQYF.

This clonotype was counted between two and nine times. The rearrangement joins TRBV20-1 to TRBJ2-3; D may be TRBD2 (5 bases). With 6 bases removed from V and 2 bases from J, the gap between germline ends came to 15 bases. CDR3 length: 14 amino acids. CDR1 and CDR2 from the germline V gene are DFQATT and SNEGSKA (reference sequence). CDR3 nucleotide sequence: TGCAGTGCCGAACCGGGCGGACTCACAGATACGCAGTATTTT. As protein: CSAEPGGLTDTQYF.

V is TRBV18 and J is TRBJ2-1, with 8 nucleotides matching TRBD2. Germline lookup yields CDR1 KGHSH and CDR2 LQKENI. V shed 3 bases, J shed 6 bases, and the junction held 13 bases outside the gene matches. CDR3 length: 17 residues. In DNA, the CDR3 is TGTGCCAGCTCACCCCCAGTACTAAGCGGGAGTATCAATGAGCAGTTCTTC. Protein sequence: CASSPPVLSGSINEQFF.

CDR3 region: CASSYSRDSKNIQYF. The CDR3 region has the DNA TGTGCCAGCAGTTACTCGAGGGACAGCAAAAACATTCAGTACTTC. This rearrangement joins TRBV6-5 to TRBJ2-4, with 7 bases fitting TRBD1. Per germline, CDR1 MNHEY and CDR2 SVGAGI. With 0 bases clipped from V and 3 bases from J, the junction kept 2 bases outside the gene matches. CDR3 length: 15 residues.

In this sample, this clonotype turned up many times. The DNA of the CDR3 is TGTGCCAGCAGCTTCCTAGCGAATGAGCAGTTCTTC. Protein sequence: CASSFLANEQFF. The chain employs TRBV11-2 and TRBJ2-1; possible D gene TRBD2, 6 bases. CDR3 length: 12 amino acids. CDR1 SGHAT and CDR2 FQNNGV come from the germline V gene. The ends were cut back, 3 bases at V and 7 bases at J, with 7 bases in the middle.

There are many counts of this clonotype. This sequence joins TRBV4-1 and TRBJ2-3, with 8 bases identical to TRBD2. The CDR3 has 16 residues. V lost 3 bases to trimming and J lost 2 bases; unmatched junction nucleotides: 7. Germline V gene data show CDR1 as MGHRA and CDR2 as YSYEKL. Here the CDR3 reads CASSHLLAGATDTQYF. Written as DNA, the CDR3 is TGCGCCAGCAGCCATCTTCTAGCGGGCGCCACAGATACGCAGTATTTT.

This clonotype was detected only once. The V and J genes are TRBV20-1 and TRBJ1-5; perhaps TRBD1 as D (5 bases). The CDR3 has 14 amino acids. Trimming stripped 6 bases from V and 0 bases from J, with 12 bases between. CDR1 is DFQATT and CDR2 is SNEGSKA in the germline V gene (reference sequence). The CDR3 is CSATGTHSNQPQHF. Written as DNA, the CDR3 is TGCAGTGCGACCGGGACGCATAGCAATCAGCCCCAGCATTTT.

The rearrangement uses TRBV19 and TRBJ2-2; 13 bases match TRBD2. The CDR3 covers 17 residues. Per germline, CDR1 LNHDA and CDR2 SQIVND (reference sequence). J was trimmed by 4 bases and V by 8 bases; bases with no gene match: 10. The CDR3 loop reads CASRSKLAGGTTGELFF. CDR3 sequence (DNA): TGTGCCAGTCGAAGCAAACTAGCGGGAGGGACCACCGGGGAGCTGTTTTTT.

The sample holds many counts of this clonotype. The rearrangement joins TRBV20-1 to TRBJ2-3; TRBD2 matches at 10 bases. V dropped 2 bases and J dropped 2; count of bases not matched to a gene: 7. The CDR3 has 16 amino acids. CDR1 DFQATT and CDR2 SNEGSKA come from the germline V gene (reference sequence). The CDR3 region is CSARPLLAGHTDTQYF. CDR3 nucleotides: TGCAGTGCTAGACCGTTACTAGCGGGGCACACAGATACGCAGTATTTT.